The 21 T cell receptor beta chains listed next were all sequenced from one sample in a study of beta chain features in type 1 diabetes. Every isolated RNA sample was fully reverse transcribed, so sequencing captured expressed TCRB transcripts. Assay: immunoSEQ multiplex PCR; the TCRdb copy retains only in-frame clones and omits some. Of about 350,000 clones listed, roughly 21% are singletons. Sequencing was carried out using naive CD4+ T cells from blood. The receptors originated from a woman aged 18-29 years in good health.

The chain combines TRBV10-3 with TRBJ2-7, with 11 bases lining up with TRBD1. Germline assignment: CDR1 ENHRY and CDR2 SYGVKD. V gave up 4 bases and J gave up 0 bases; unmatched junction bases: 8. This CDR3 has 17 amino acids. CDR3 sequence reads: CAISGGTGGSASYEQYF. Written as DNA, the CDR3 is TGTGCCATCAGTGGAGGGACAGGGGGTTCGGCCTCCTACGAGCAGTACTTC.

The sample holds a few counts of this clone. The chain employs TRBV5-6 and TRBJ2-7; a weak D match, TRBD2 (6 bases). CDR3 length: 15 residues. The ends were cut back, 4 bases at V and 5 bases at J, with 19 bases in the middle. CDR1 and CDR2 from the germline V gene are SGHDT and YYEEEE. This chain's CDR3 is CASSGPPWGGDEQYF. The DNA for the CDR3 is TGTGCCAGCAGCGGCCCTCCGTGGGGAGGCGACGAGCAGTACTTC.

The chain links TRBV18 to TRBJ1-2; D gene uncertain. CDR1 and CDR2 (germline): KGHSH, LQKENI. The CDR3 is made up of 13 amino acids. Trimming pared 2 bases from V and 2 bases from J, leaving 6 bases between. For the CDR3, the DNA is TGTGCCAGCTCACCAAGCGAGAACTATGGCTACACCTTC. Its translation is CASSPSENYGYTF.

V is TRBV14 and J is TRBJ1-6, with D tentatively TRBD1 (5 bases). The V and J ends lost 2 bases and 8 bases respectively, with 19 bases between them. The CDR3 extends over 17 amino acids. CDR1 is SGHDN, CDR2 FVKESK, per germline. The CDR3 region is CASSQRPGKPMDSPLHF. CDR3 coding DNA: TGTGCCAGCAGCCAACGTCCAGGGAAGCCTATGGATTCACCCCTCCACTTT.

There are a few counts of this clone. The V and J genes are TRBV29-1 and TRBJ1-2; 11 bases map to TRBD1. The V gene end was trimmed by 7 bases and the J gene end by 7 bases; junction bases not matched to a gene: 5. The CDR3 is 12 residues long. The germline CDR1 and CDR2 sequences are SQVTM and ANQGSEA. As DNA, the CDR3 is TGCAGCGGTGGGACAGGGGGTTTTGGCTACACCTTC. Protein product: CSGGTGGFGYTF.

The chain couples TRBV10-3 to TRBJ2-7; TRBD1 aligns across 10 bases. V lost 7 bases and J lost 5; bases outside the gene matches: 5. CDR1 is ENHRY and CDR2 is SYGVKD in the germline V gene. The CDR3 extends over 13 amino acids. CDR3 DNA: TGTGCCATCAAGACAGGGGGCTTAAACGAGCAGTACTTC. Residues: CAIKTGGLNEQYF.

This clone was counted between two and nine times. The V call is TRBV5-1, the J call TRBJ2-1; TRBD2 matches at 9 bases. CDR3 size: 13 residues. The junction had 3 bases not matched to a gene; V was cut back by 2 bases and J by 9 bases. Germline CDR1 SGHRS, CDR2 YFSETQ. The CDR3: CASSFLAGSEQFF. The CDR3, as DNA: TGCGCCAGCAGCTTTCTAGCGGGGAGTGAGCAGTTCTTC.

This clone was seen a few times. This chain links TRBV7-9 with TRBJ2-7; D is perhaps TRBD2 (6 bases). V was shortened by 7 bases and J by 3 bases, with 13 bases between the two germline ends. Germline-derived CDR1 and CDR2 are SEHNR and FQNEAQ (reference sequence). This CDR3 comprises 13 residues. The CDR3 nucleotides are TGTGCCAGCATCCGCGGCGGGAACTACGAGCAGTACTTC. It yields the protein CASIRGGNYEQYF.

This clone has just a few counts. The chain recombines TRBV2 with TRBJ2-7; D ambiguous. V lost 7 bases and J 2 bases, leaving 9 bases between the germline ends. Germline lookup yields CDR1 SNHLY and CDR2 FYNNEI. The CDR3 runs 12 residues. The CDR3 spells CASNKQTYEQYF. CDR3 DNA sequence: TGTGCCAGCAATAAACAAACCTACGAGCAGTACTTC.

This clone has a handful of counts. V is TRBV11-1 and J is TRBJ2-5; 7 nucleotides agree with TRBD2. Germline-derived CDR1 and CDR2 are SGHAT and FQDESV (reference sequence). The CDR3 is 16 amino acids. The junction had 14 bases not matched to a gene; V was cut back by 5 bases and J by 5 bases. The CDR3 is CASSPRERGLGETQYF. CDR3 nucleotides: TGTGCCAGCAGCCCCAGAGAGCGGGGATTAGGGGAGACCCAGTACTTC.

This clone appeared a few times. V is TRBV28 and J is TRBJ1-1; D gene uncertain. Germline CDR1 is MDHEN and CDR2 is SYDVKM. The CDR3 is 13 residues long. The V gene lost 7 bases and the J gene lost 4 bases, with 13 bases spanning the gap. CDR3: CASTVPRGTEAFF. DNA of the CDR3: TGTGCCAGCACCGTTCCCCGGGGCACTGAAGCTTTCTTT.

V gene TRBV5-1 combines with J gene TRBJ2-1; 9 nucleotides line up with TRBD1. The germline V gene encodes CDR1 SGHRS and CDR2 YFSETQ. The J segment lost 3 bases and the V segment lost 3 bases, leaving 4 bases of the junction unmatched. This CDR3 has 15 amino acids. CDR3 sequence: CASSWGQGDYNEQFF. The CDR3 region has the DNA TGCGCCAGCAGCTGGGGACAGGGCGACTACAATGAGCAGTTCTTC.

The chain is built from TRBV30 and TRBJ1-1; tentatively, D is TRBD1 (5 bases). The V gene's germline CDR1 is GTSNPN and CDR2 SVGIG (reference sequence). The CDR3 spans 16 residues. V lost 1 base to trimming and J lost 1 base, with 16 bases between them. CDR3 loop: CAWSGNRRFANTEAFF. CDR3 in DNA: TGTGCCTGGAGTGGGAACAGGAGATTTGCGAACACTGAAGCTTTCTTT.

This clone was picked up a small number of times. The sample holds other DNA sequences that translate to the same CDR3. The chain recombines TRBV29-1 with TRBJ1-1; 7 bases align to TRBD1. V dropped 4 bases and J dropped 4; count of bases not matched to a gene: 0. Per the germline V gene, CDR1 is SQVTM and CDR2 is ANQGSEA. The CDR3 is 11 amino acids. CDR3 DNA sequence: TGCAGCGTTGGACAGGGCACTGAAGCTTTCTTT. Translation: CSVGQGTEAFF.

This clone has only a few counts. This chain uses TRBV7-9 with TRBJ1-2; the match to TRBD1 covers 7 bases. In germline, CDR1 is SEHNR, CDR2 FQNEAQ (reference sequence). The trim removed 5 bases at V and 3 bases at J, leaving 12 bases unmatched. The length of the CDR3 is 16 residues. In nucleotides, the CDR3 is TGTGCCAGCAGCACCGTAAGAGACAGGGACGACTATGGCTACACCTTC. It codes for CASSTVRDRDDYGYTF. The whole variable domain, remainder taken from reference TRBV7-9 and TRBJ1-2, is DTGVSQNPRHKITKRGQNVTFRCDPISEHNRLYWYRQTLGQGPEFLTYFQNEAQLEKSRLLSDRFSAERPKGSFSTLEIQRTEQGDSAMYLCASSTVRDRDDYGYTFGSGTRLTVV.

There are a few counts of this clone. V gene TRBV2 combines with J gene TRBJ1-1, with 7 bases fitting TRBD1. The CDR3 runs 17 residues. Germline V gene data show CDR1 as SNHLY and CDR2 as FYNNEI. With 6 bases clipped from V and 0 bases from J, the junction kept 13 bases outside the gene matches. The CDR3 reads CASRASRDRVVNTEAFF. The CDR3 DNA reads TGTGCCAGCAGGGCGTCCCGGGACAGAGTTGTGAACACTGAAGCTTTCTTT. The full variable domain, in which reference TRBV2 and TRBJ1-1 provide the parts outside the CDR3, is EPEVTQTPSHQVTQMGQEVILRCVPISNHLYFYWYRQILGQKVEFLVSFYNNEISEKSEIFDDQFSVERPDGSNFTLKIRSTKLEDSAMYFCASRASRDRVVNTEAFFGQGTRLTVV.

V is TRBV14 and J is TRBJ1-1; no firm D call. The germline V gene encodes CDR1 SGHDN and CDR2 FVKESK. Trimming left V 4 bases short and J 0 bases short, with 18 bases between. The CDR3 has 17 amino acids. CDR3 in amino acids: CASSPPAARYMNTEAFF. CDR3 DNA sequence: TGTGCCAGCAGCCCCCCGGCAGCGCGATACATGAACACTGAAGCTTTCTTT.

This clone occurred a few times. The rearrangement links TRBV28 to TRBJ1-2, with D tentatively TRBD1 (6 bases). Germline CDR1 reads MDHEN; CDR2 reads SYDVKM. Trimming took off 4 bases at V and 5 bases at J, with 14 bases between the two ends. This CDR3 has 14 amino acids. CDR3 nucleotide sequence: TGTGCCAGCAGTTCCGGACAGCCGCCTTATGGCTACACCTTC. Protein product: CASSSGQPPYGYTF.

This clone was found a few times. The chain is built from TRBV5-1 and TRBJ2-3, with TRBD1 matching over 7 bases. Germline CDR1 reads SGHRS; CDR2 reads YFSETQ. The V and J ends lost 7 bases and 4 bases, in that order; junction bases with no gene match: 3. The CDR3 spans 12 residues. CDR3 nucleotides: TGCGCCAGCCGACAGGGCTCAGATACGCAGTATTTT. It encodes CASRQGSDTQYF.

The sample holds a few counts of this clone. The V gene is TRBV30, the J gene TRBJ2-3, with TRBD1 as a possible D gene (5 bases). The CDR3 totals 14 residues. Trimming removed 3 bases at V and 1 base at J, with 11 bases between. The germline V gene has CDR1 GTSNPN and CDR2 SVGIG (reference sequence). This CDR3 is CAWRAVGRTDTQYF. The DNA for the CDR3 is TGTGCCTGGAGGGCTGTGGGGCGCACAGATACGCAGTATTTT.

This clone has only a few counts. The J gene is TRBJ1-1, the V gene TRBV9; D is possibly TRBD1 (6 bases). V lost 2 bases and J 3 bases, leaving 11 bases between the germline ends. CDR3 length: 14 residues. The germline V gene encodes CDR1 SGDLS and CDR2 YYNGEE. The CDR3 region is CASSVSGGHTEAFF. Written as DNA, the CDR3 is TGTGCCAGCAGCGTTTCGGGGGGCCACACTGAAGCTTTCTTT.